The following is a T cell receptor beta chain sequence with its context. Its cognate antigen has yet to be identified. No clone much larger than this one lies a single base away; base qualities are absent. Donors were 40 or so systemically healthy Caucasian individuals from Russia aged roughly 6 to 100 years. Each donor gave 8.5 to 10 milliliters of peripheral blood, collected into EDTA-treated Vacutainer tubes. Ficoll-Paque density-gradient centrifugation was used to isolate PBMCs, with at least 6.5 million obtained per sample. Trizol reagent was used to extract total RNA from PBMCs, with at least 5 micrograms per sample. The percentages of naive CD45RAhigh/CD27high T cells were determined by flow cytometry on a PBMC aliquot from every donor. The sample belongs to a study of blood T cells in healthy people across ages (dated by TCRdb to the mid-2010s). Background on the whole study: Template switching captured roughly one uniquely barcoded TCR beta cDNA molecule per two T cells in model experiments. Age-related changes in TCR beta repertoire diversity were measured in the study by deep sequencing normalized with unique cDNA molecular identifiers. The donors were divided into four age groups: young (average roughly 15 years), middle-aged (approximately 39), aged (about 56) and long-lived (around 87). Two additional independent replicas of 1 million unique cDNA reads from the same blood draw were analyzed for two donors (one aged 18 to 30 and one aged 80 or older).

Its CDR3 holds 14 amino acids, cysteine through phenylalanine. The DNA shown is the 42-base CDR3, in frame from base 1. The germline V gene gives CDR1 as MDHEN and CDR2 as SYDVKM. Trimming takes 1 base from V and 0 bases from J, and the germline ends sit 6 bases apart. Overall study outcomes, separate from this receptor: A strong correlation was found between observed TCR beta diversity and the percentage of naive T cells measured by flow cytometry. Conclusive comparison of naive and antigen-experienced compartments was prevented by the profiling of bulk unsorted PBMCs. As age increased, observed TCR beta diversity per million T cells dropped in a roughly linear way, and a significant reduction was already evident by age 40. Compared with the aged group, the long-lived group had more naive CD4+ T cells, fewer expanded clones and increased TCR diversity, a pattern suggesting age selection. Donor CMV infection status was unknown, potentially confounding age-related changes in expanded clonotypes. Estimates of total diversity based on one million sequenced T cells were regarded as lower bounds and as underestimates.

Libraries were constructed by 5' RACE. Reads for this sample came from an Illumina HiSeq 2500. A second PCR of about 6 to 11 cycles was performed with a sample-barcoded 5' primer and a J-beta primer mix. A unique molecular identifier was introduced onto each TCR beta cDNA molecule by a template-switch 5' adaptor carrying 12 random nucleotides. At least 2.5 million CDR3-containing paired-end reads were obtained from each sample. The Mint cDNA synthesis kit, primed by a TRBC-specific oligonucleotide, was used to synthesize first-strand cDNA from all RNA. Following uracil-DNA glycosylase treatment, a first 18-cycle PCR with universal primers M1SS and BC2_uni_R was performed on all cDNA. The paper's data handling went like this. For normalization, 1 million high-quality reads were randomly selected from each sample, with every read carrying a distinct molecular identifier. Reads sharing molecular identifiers were discarded rather than binned into consensus sequences. MiTCR, with a Q25 quality threshold and the strictest error-elimination algorithm, was used for CDR3 identification, clonotype clustering and error correction. A nonparametric unseen species model with Euler transformation was used to estimate lower-bound total TCR beta diversity. TCRdb itself trimmed the public reads at Q25 with fastp, ran MiXCR and retained productive beta chains. All rows with the same CDR3 protein become a single entry with the most common DNA and genes. These V and J calls derive from TCRdb rather than the authors' analysis. This sample comprises about 930,000 distinct CDR3 sequences, 25% to 30% of them detected only once. Clones ranked in the top ten supply more than 8.5% of the sample.

The same data also contributed to another study, on T cells of mothers and their children. As the second study states: Donors were nine systemically healthy Caucasian individuals: three mothers and their six children. cDNA synthesis consumed the entire amount of extracted RNA, loaded at approximately 1.6 ug RNA in each 15 ul reaction. In the second PCR, the M1S primer added sample barcodes and 2-4 random nucleotides. Over 10 million TCR beta CDR3 reads came from each mother, compared with around 3 million reads from each child. Thymic selection shapes the output of TCR recombination in a similar way in related and unrelated pairs, and inherited differences have a minor effect. Normalized repertoire overlap was always found to be slightly, but never significantly, higher in related mother-child pairs than in unrelated mother-child pairs. Persistent microchimeric T cell clones were not detected, at a sensitivity of about 90 clones per million clonotypes. The study used deep NGS to compare TCR beta repertoires of mothers and children, seeking features distinguishing related mother-child pairs from unrelated individuals. The mean age was roughly 36 +/- 4 years for the mothers and approximately 11 +/- 4 years for the children. Libraries were sequenced on Illumina HiSeq 2000 with 100+100 nt paired-end reads after adapter ligation with NEBNext reagents. To prevent cross-contamination, the mother and child libraries were prepared a month apart and were sequenced in separate runs. Each donor had between roughly 500,000 and 2,100,000 distinct TCR beta clonotypes identified. Naive TCR beta clonotypes were estimated from low-frequency clonotypes matched to each donor's FACS-determined naive share, without sorting.

The chain links TRBV28 with TRBJ1-1; no D gene call is confident. This clonotype was sampled from a middle-aged woman in good health. The sample was blood. The DNA sequence is TGTGCCAGCAGTTTATACGCCCTGAACACTGAAGCTTTCTTT. It specifies CASSLYALNTEAFF.